This TCR beta chain stems from a study of blood T cell repertoires in COVID-19. Overall study: The study drew acute and convalescent COVID-19 samples from the United States, Italy and Spain. Sample material is recorded as cDNA or gDNA derived from T cells, B-cell-depleted T cells, or PBMCs.

The ends were cut back, 4 bases at V and 2 bases at J, with 10 bases in the middle. This CDR3 region has 14 residues. Germline CDR1 reads SGHRS; CDR2 reads YFSETQ. Study processing details: Reference gene primer amplification yielded estimated nucleated cell counts. Assay used: immunoSEQ multiplex PCR; TCRdb lists only in-frame clones, some missing. V and J calls and clone size are copied from that table; D and trimming were computed from the DNA. Among 100,000 or so clones listed, more than 85% were seen once. The receptor comes from a man in his sixties with acute or convalescent COVID-19. The V and J genes are TRBV5-1 and TRBJ1-3; D remains unclear. The sequenced material came from peripheral blood. In nucleotides, the CDR3 is TGCGCCAGCAGCCAAGCCGCGACTGGAAACACCATATATTTT. Translating gives CASSQAATGNTIYF.